One TCR beta chain is described in this entry. This sample was taken from a study of blood T cell repertoires in COVID-19. In the study overall: Whether acute or convalescent, the COVID-19 samples came from the United States, Italy and Spain. Sources were T cells, B-cell-depleted T cells, or PBMCs; the material itself was cDNA or gDNA.

Trimming pared 7 bases from V and 4 bases from J, leaving 7 bases between. Germline CDR1 LNHDA, CDR2 SQIVND (reference sequence). The CDR3 covers 11 residues. In the authors' workflow: Estimated nucleated cell counts came from reference gene primer amplification. Clones were read by immunoSEQ multiplex PCR, and TCRdb kept only the in-frame ones, dropping some. D and trimming were read from the DNA, whereas the V and J calls and clone size are those reported in that table. The table has approximately 140,000 clones, under 90% seen once. The sequence came from a human donor in a cohort sampled during active COVID-19. Material: peripheral blood. This rearrangement joins TRBV19 to TRBJ1-2; D ambiguous. Here the CDR3 DNA reads TGTGCCAGTAACAGCCCCTATGGCTACACCTTC. It translates to CASNSPYGYTF.